The rows below give T cell receptor beta chains drawn from one sample of a study of blood T cell repertoires in COVID-19. Using immunoSEQ multiplex PCR, the repertoire was profiled, and TCRdb retains in-frame clones only, with some absent. The data hold about 75,000 clones, with roughly 88% observed a single time. Sequencing was done on a sample of peripheral blood. The receptors were gathered from a human donor in a cohort sampled during active COVID-19. Each CDR3 is given with its conserved first and last residue. The order of the fields is J gene, D gene, clone size, V gene, CDR3 DNA, CDR3 protein. D genes are given only for firm matches. The listing skips clone size in some rows; elsewhere it reads once, few, many or a size class.

TRBJ2-5,TRBD1,.,TRBV5-4,TGTGCCAGCAGCTCTACAGGGGATTGGCGGGAGACCCAGTACTTC,CASSSTGDWRETQYF
TRBJ2-1,.,.,TRBV7-2,TGTGCCAGCAGCTTAGGTGGCGGTTCCTACAATGAGCAGTTCTTC,CASSLGGGSYNEQFF
TRBJ2-1,TRBD2,.,TRBV10-3,TGTGCCATCGGGCTAGCGGGAGCCAATGAGCAGTTCTTC,CAIGLAGANEQFF
TRBJ2-2,.,.,TRBV28,TGTGCCAGCAGTCTAACCACCGGGGAGCTGTTTTTT,CASSLTTGELFF
TRBJ1-5,.,.,TRBV6-2/TRBV6-3,TGTGCCAGCAGCCCGATGACACGCCATTATAGCAATCAGCCCCAGCATTTT,CASSPMTRHYSNQPQHF
TRBJ1-4,.,.,TRBV19,TGTGCCAGTAGTACACAGGGAAATGAAAAACTGTTTTTT,CASSTQGNEKLFF
TRBJ2-7,.,.,TRBV2,TGTGCCAGCAGACTTCCAGGGCGAAGCTACGAGCAGTACTTC,CASRLPGRSYEQYF
TRBJ2-5,.,.,TRBV3-1/TRBV3-2,TGTGCCAGCAGCCAAGACACAGGGATTAAGGAGACCCAGTACTTC,CASSQDTGIKETQYF
TRBJ2-7,TRBD1,.,TRBV6-6,TGTGCCAGCAGTTACTCCGGTCAGACAGGGTCGGTGCAGTACTTC,CASSYSGQTGSVQYF
TRBJ1-4,TRBD1,.,TRBV28,TGTGCCAGCAATCCCCCGGGACAGTTTAATGAAAAACTGTTTTTT,CASNPPGQFNEKLFF
TRBJ2-7,.,once,TRBV5-1,TGCGCCAGCAGCTTGGAAACAGGGCCAGGATACGAGCAGTACTTC,CASSLETGPGYEQYF
TRBJ1-1,TRBD1,.,TRBV9,TGTGCCAGCAGCCCGACAGGGTCACAGGGCGGCACTGAAGCTTTCTTT,CASSPTGSQGGTEAFF